The 24 T cell receptor beta chains listed next were all sequenced from one sample in a study of blood T cell repertoires in COVID-19. The assay was immunoSEQ multiplex PCR, and TCRdb's table has in-frame clones only and misses some. This sample has around 58,000 clones; 88% occur once, and the top ten carry approximately 5%. The sample consisted of peripheral blood. Receptor source: a human donor in a cohort sampled during active COVID-19.

The V and J genes are TRBV5-1 and TRBJ2-2; 10 bases match TRBD2. This CDR3 is built from 15 residues. With 6 bases clipped from V and 4 bases from J, the junction kept 6 bases outside the gene matches. CDR1 is SGHRS, CDR2 YFSETQ, per germline. The CDR3 bases are TGCGCCAGCAACCAACTAGCGGGAATCACCGGGGAGCTGTTTTTT. Translated: CASNQLAGITGELFF.

CDR3 sequence reads: CATSRDRDRNNYGYTF. In nucleotides, the CDR3 is TGTGCCACCAGCAGAGATAGGGACAGAAATAACTATGGCTACACCTTC. This rearrangement joins TRBV15 to TRBJ1-2; 7 nucleotides agree with TRBD1. CDR1 and CDR2 from the germline V gene are LNHNV and YYDKDF (reference sequence). Trimming took 0 bases from V and 1 from J; bases not matched to a gene: 5. This CDR3 is built from 16 residues.

This sequence joins TRBV5-4 and TRBJ2-2; TRBD1 might be the D (5 bases). The V gene lost 7 bases and the J gene lost 3 bases, with 13 bases spanning the gap. Germline CDR1 reads SGHNT; CDR2 reads YYREEE (reference sequence). The CDR3 covers 14 residues. CDR3 sequence reads: CASFGATDTGELFF. Here the CDR3 DNA reads TGTGCCAGCTTTGGGGCCACTGACACCGGGGAGCTGTTTTTT.

This chain joins TRBV5-6 and TRBJ2-6; TRBD1 agrees at 9 bases. V gave up 3 bases and J gave up 0 bases; unmatched junction bases: 7. This CDR3 comprises 18 residues. The germline V gene encodes CDR1 SGHDT and CDR2 YYEEEE. CDR3 sequence reads: CASSSLGTGHSGANVLTF. As DNA, the CDR3 is TGTGCCAGCAGCTCCCTTGGGACAGGGCACTCTGGGGCCAACGTCCTGACTTTC.

The V call is TRBV7-9, the J call TRBJ2-2; tentatively, D is TRBD1 (5 bases). Germline lookup yields CDR1 SEHNR and CDR2 FQNEAQ (reference sequence). V dropped 3 bases and J dropped 7 bases, with 15 bases sitting between them. The CDR3 consists of 15 residues. CDR3 sequence reads: CASSFSREYVGELFF. CDR3 nucleotides: TGTGCCAGCAGCTTTAGCAGGGAATATGTCGGGGAGCTGTTTTTT.

V gene TRBV6-6 combines with J gene TRBJ1-1; TRBD1 aligns across 8 bases. V gave up 6 bases and J gave up 1 base; unmatched junction bases: 7. Germline V gives CDR1 MNHNY, CDR2 SVGAGI (reference sequence). The CDR3 loop spans 15 amino acids. CDR3 sequence (DNA): TGTGCCAGCAGCTCCCCAGGGGGCCAGAACACTGAAGCTTTCTTT. As protein: CASSSPGGQNTEAFF.

V usage is TRBV5-1 and J usage is TRBJ2-5, with TRBD1 identical over 9 bases. Trimming at V came to 4 bases and at J to 1 base, leaving 14 bases not matched to a gene. CDR1 and CDR2 (germline): SGHRS, YFSETQ. The length of the CDR3 is 18 residues. In DNA form, the CDR3 reads TGCGCCAGCAGCGGCCGGGCAACTCCGGGACAGGGCCAAGAGACCCAGTACTTC. It yields the protein CASSGRATPGQGQETQYF.

The rearrangement uses TRBV13 and TRBJ2-2, with D possibly being TRBD1 (6 bases). Trimming took off 9 bases at V and 1 base at J, with 15 bases between the two ends. There are 15 residues in the CDR3. Germline CDR1 and CDR2: PRHDT and FYEKMQ (reference sequence). CDR3 loop: CASYQGQLNTGELFF. The CDR3 coding sequence is TGTGCCAGTTACCAGGGACAACTGAACACCGGGGAGCTGTTTTTT.

Written as DNA, the CDR3 is TGTGCCAGCAGCTATAGCGGGAGCTCCTACAATGAGCAGTTCTTC. Its translation: CASSYSGSSYNEQFF. This chain joins TRBV5-5 and TRBJ2-1; 9 bases match TRBD2. The CDR3 extends over 15 amino acids. Germline-derived CDR1 and CDR2 are SGHKS and YYEKEE (reference sequence). V was pared by 3 bases and J by 0 bases, with 1 base of the junction left unmatched.

The rearrangement links TRBV18 to TRBJ1-2; D gene ambiguous. The CDR3 runs 15 residues. V was clipped by 2 bases and J by 0 bases, with 10 bases between them. Germline loops: CDR1 KGHSH, CDR2 LQKENI. The chain's CDR3 is CASSPDSGANYGYTF. The CDR3 bases are TGTGCCAGCTCACCAGATTCCGGAGCTAACTATGGCTACACCTTC.

The chain carries TRBV20-1 and TRBJ2-5; a weak D match, TRBD1 (6 bases). The CDR3 sequence is 11 residues long. V lost 4 bases, J lost 14 bases, and 17 bases lay in between. The V gene's germline CDR1 is DFQATT and CDR2 SNEGSKA (reference sequence). Here the CDR3 reads CSAKIPGTLYF. The DNA for the CDR3 is TGCAGTGCTAAAATTCCCGGGACATTATACTTC.

This chain joins TRBV19 and TRBJ1-1; D is perhaps TRBD1 (5 bases). V was clipped by 7 bases and J by 1 base, with 13 bases between them. Germline V gene lookup returns CDR1 LNHDA and CDR2 SQIVND (reference sequence). There are 14 residues in the CDR3. This CDR3 is CASNIGHSNTEAFF. CDR3 in DNA: TGTGCCAGTAACATCGGACACTCGAACACTGAAGCTTTCTTT.

The sample holds a few counts of this clone. V usage is TRBV2 and J usage is TRBJ1-4; a weak D match, TRBD1 (5 bases). CDR1 and CDR2 from the germline V gene are SNHLY and FYNNEI. The CDR3 is made up of 14 amino acids. Trimming took 6 bases from V and 3 from J, leaving 11 bases between them. Here the CDR3 DNA reads TGTGCCAGCAGGAAAACAGGCTCTAATGAAAAACTGTTTTTT. Amino acids: CASRKTGSNEKLFF. The variable domain in full, completed from reference TRBV2 and TRBJ1-4, reads EPEVTQTPSHQVTQMGQEVILRCVPISNHLYFYWYRQILGQKVEFLVSFYNNEISEKSEIFDDQFSVERPDGSNFTLKIRSTKLEDSAMYFCASRKTGSNEKLFFGSGTQLSVL.

The chain combines TRBV19 with TRBJ1-1; the match to TRBD1 covers 8 bases. V shed 5 bases, J shed 7 bases, and the junction held 9 bases outside the gene matches. The CDR3 is 14 residues long. Germline-derived CDR1 and CDR2 are LNHDA and SQIVND (reference sequence). In DNA, the CDR3 is TGTGCCAGTAGTCCCCTGACAGGGGCTGTTGAAGCTTTCTTT. Translation gives CASSPLTGAVEAFF.

The chain is built from TRBV19 and TRBJ1-1; D is undetermined. Germline V gene lookup returns CDR1 LNHDA and CDR2 SQIVND (reference sequence). V gave up 8 bases and J gave up 1 base, with 11 bases separating them. This CDR3 is built from 13 residues. The CDR3: CASQRVGNTEAFF. The CDR3 DNA is TGTGCCAGTCAACGGGTGGGGAACACTGAAGCTTTCTTT.

This chain uses TRBV2 with TRBJ2-3, with 9 bases aligning to TRBD2. The CDR3 has 16 residues. Per the germline V gene, CDR1 is SNHLY and CDR2 is FYNNEI. The V segment lost 4 bases and the J segment 6 bases; nucleotides outside the gene matches: 11. In DNA, the CDR3 is TGTGCCAGCAGTGGGGAGATAGCGGGAGATTCGGATACGCAGTATTTT. Amino acid sequence: CASSGEIAGDSDTQYF.

The chain combines TRBV18 with TRBJ1-2; 8 bases map to TRBD1. The CDR3 contains 17 residues. The germline V gene encodes CDR1 KGHSH and CDR2 LQKENI. V lost 5 bases and J lost 2; bases outside the gene matches: 13. CDR3 DNA sequence: TGTGCCAGCTCATCCGCAGACAGGGGCCTTACCAACTATGGCTACACCTTC. This sequence encodes CASSSADRGLTNYGYTF.

This clone was detected only a few times. This sequence joins TRBV21-1 and TRBJ2-7; the DNA was not used to check the table's D call, TRBD1. TRBV21-1 counts as a pseudogene. This CDR3 has 14 amino acids. The CDR3 here is CASPDLDRNYEQYF. As DNA, the CDR3 is TGTGCCAGCCCGGACCTGGACAGGAACTACGAGCAGTACTTC.

As DNA, the CDR3 is TGCAGCTCCCGGGACAGCCTTAACAATGAGCAGTTCTTC. Its translation is CSSRDSLNNEQFF. The chain combines TRBV29-1 with TRBJ2-1; 7 bases align to TRBD1. The V and J ends lost 8 bases and 5 bases, in that order; junction bases with no gene match: 9. Germline CDR1 is SQVTM and CDR2 is ANQGSEA. The CDR3 totals 13 residues.

The V gene is TRBV7-2, the J gene TRBJ2-1, with a tentative D call TRBD2 (6 bases). The V end was cut by 1 base, the J end by 4 bases, with 11 bases between. The CDR3 spans 15 residues. Germline V gives CDR1 SGHTA, CDR2 FQGNSA. CDR3 protein: CASSLGPGRYNEQFF. CDR3 nucleotides: TGTGCCAGCAGCTTAGGGCCAGGGAGGTACAATGAGCAGTTCTTC. Complete variable domain (other parts from reference TRBV7-2 and TRBJ2-1): GAGVSQSPSNKVTEKGKDVELRCDPISGHTALYWYRQSLGQGLEFLIYFQGNSAPDKSGLPSDRFSAERTGGSVSTLTIQRTQQEDSAVYLCASSLGPGRYNEQFFGPGTRLTVL.

This clone was picked up a small number of times. The rearrangement joins TRBV19 to TRBJ1-5, with D perhaps matching TRBD1 (5 bases). This CDR3 contains 15 residues. Trimming cost V 0 bases and J 7 bases, with 13 bases left between them. The germline V gene has CDR1 LNHDA and CDR2 SQIVND (reference sequence). Here the CDR3 DNA reads TGTGCCAGTAGTATAGATAAGAAGGGGCTCCAGCCCCAGCATTTT. Its translation: CASSIDKKGLQPQHF.

J is TRBJ2-7 and V is TRBV11-2, with TRBD2 identical over 13 bases. Germline V gene sequence: CDR1 SGHAT, CDR2 FQNNGV. This CDR3 is built from 17 residues. V lost 2 bases, J lost 2 bases, and 6 bases stayed unmatched. CDR3 amino acids: CASSLSRLAGGAYEQYF. CDR3 nucleotides: TGTGCCAGCAGCTTATCCCGACTAGCGGGAGGTGCCTACGAGCAGTACTTC.

This clone was found a few times. The DNA for the CDR3 is TGTGCCAGCAGTGAAGCCCAGGGATTACCCTACGAGCAGTACTTC. Translated: CASSEAQGLPYEQYF. This chain links TRBV2 with TRBJ2-7; tentative D call: TRBD1 (5 bases). CDR1 is SNHLY, CDR2 FYNNEI, per germline. The CDR3 is 15 residues long. V dropped 0 bases and J dropped 2 bases, with 11 bases sitting between them. The full variable domain, completed using reference TRBV2 and TRBJ2-7, is EPEVTQTPSHQVTQMGQEVILRCVPISNHLYFYWYRQILGQKVEFLVSFYNNEISEKSEIFDDQFSVERPDGSNFTLKIRSTKLEDSAMYFCASSEAQGLPYEQYFGPGTRLTVT.

The chain uses TRBV28 and TRBJ2-6; 12 positions agree with TRBD2. Germline CDR1 is MDHEN and CDR2 is SYDVKM. This CDR3 has 18 residues. Trimming took 5 bases from V and 4 from J; bases not matched to a gene: 9. The CDR3 sequence is CASSKTSGSHPGANVLTF. The CDR3 DNA reads TGTGCCAGCAGTAAGACTAGCGGGAGTCACCCAGGGGCCAACGTCCTGACTTTC.